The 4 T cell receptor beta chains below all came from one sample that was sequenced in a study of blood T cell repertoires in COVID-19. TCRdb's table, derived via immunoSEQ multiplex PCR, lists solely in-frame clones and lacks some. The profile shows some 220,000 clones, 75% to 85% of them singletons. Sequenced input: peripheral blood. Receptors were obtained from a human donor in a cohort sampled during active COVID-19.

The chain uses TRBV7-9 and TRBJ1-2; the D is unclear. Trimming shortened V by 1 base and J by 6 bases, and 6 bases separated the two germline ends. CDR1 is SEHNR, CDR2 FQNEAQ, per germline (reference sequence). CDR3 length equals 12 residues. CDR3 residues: CASSLGSDGYTF. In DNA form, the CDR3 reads TGTGCCAGCAGCTTAGGTTCGGATGGCTACACCTTC.

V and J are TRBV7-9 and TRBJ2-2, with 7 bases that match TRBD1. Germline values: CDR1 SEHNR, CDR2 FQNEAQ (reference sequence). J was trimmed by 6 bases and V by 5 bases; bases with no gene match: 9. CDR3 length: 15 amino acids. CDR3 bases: TGTGCCAGCAGCCCCCGACAGGGAGTATCCGGGGAGCTGTTTTTT. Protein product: CASSPRQGVSGELFF.

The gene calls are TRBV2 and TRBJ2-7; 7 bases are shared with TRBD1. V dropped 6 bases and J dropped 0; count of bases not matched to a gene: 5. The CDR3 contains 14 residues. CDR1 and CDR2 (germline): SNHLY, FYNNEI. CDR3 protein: CASRGDSFSYEQYF. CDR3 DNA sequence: TGTGCCAGCAGAGGGGACAGCTTCTCCTACGAGCAGTACTTC.

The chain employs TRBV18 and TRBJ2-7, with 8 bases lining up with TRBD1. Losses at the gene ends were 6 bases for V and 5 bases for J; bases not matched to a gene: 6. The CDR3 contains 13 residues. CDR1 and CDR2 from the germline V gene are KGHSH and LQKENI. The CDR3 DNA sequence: TGTGCCAGCTCCCGGACAGGGAGCCACGAGCAGTACTTC. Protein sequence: CASSRTGSHEQYF.